This entry concerns a single T cell receptor (beta chain). Its antigen remains unidentified. This same CDR3 is encoded by further DNA sequences in the sample. The sample belongs to a study of CD8+ T cells in alopecia areata. The study, taken as a whole, reports: On tofacitinib, scalp and blood still held many of the expanded lesional clones. In scalp samples, resident alphabeta T cells of normal skin are also sequenced. Uncertain still, given a single nonresponder, is whether baseline CD8+ expansion links to response.

RNA was extracted and reverse transcribed into cDNA as the sequencing template. TCRdb keeps only in-frame clones here, not all; method: immunoSEQ multiplex PCR. The repertoire consists of over 150,000 clones, with about 53% occurring once and the leading ten covering 10% to 12%. The sample's treatment: oral pan-JAK inhibitor, 5-10 mg twice daily. From alopecia areata patients, lesional scalp punch biopsies and peripheral blood were collected. Germline V lookup: CDR1 LGHNA, CDR2 YSLEER. This CDR3 is 13 amino acids long. V was shortened by 0 bases and J by 4 bases, with 6 bases between the two germline ends.

The specimen was CD8+ T cells sorted from blood, collected at week 24, from a patient treated with tofacitinib. The TCR comes from a human donor with alopecia areata. The chain employs TRBV4-3 and TRBJ1-1; no reliable D call. CDR3 in amino acids: CASSQDSGTEAFF. Here the CDR3 DNA reads TGCGCCAGCAGCCAAGACTCCGGCACTGAAGCTTTCTTT.